The clone carrying this T cell receptor beta chain showed up just a few times. Its antigen is still unknown. These data originate in a study of cytomegalovirus exposure and HLA in healthy donors. Use of 60 Vbeta and 13 Jbeta primers characterized the PCR. The protocol was immunoSEQ multiplex PCR, while the TCRdb copy is restricted to in-frame clones and leaves out a portion. Counted here are roughly 190,000 clones, about 13% occurring once; the ten biggest clones make up roughly 7.7%. The study's findings and limits: Several of the most significant clusters appeared, in a later analysis, to be linked to common viral pathogens.

CDR1 MNHEY and CDR2 SMNVEV come from the germline V gene (reference sequence). The CDR3 has 18 amino acids. V trimming: 6 bases; J trimming: 0 bases; junction bases outside the gene matches: 13. Sample: PBMCs. The receptor's source is a man aged 50 to 59 in good health and CMV-seropositive. V is TRBV27 and J is TRBJ2-7; TRBD2 agrees at 11 bases. The CDR3 coding sequence is TGTGCCAGCAGAAACCTTCTAGCGGGGGGACACAACTCCTACGAGCAGTACTTC. Protein sequence: CASRNLLAGGHNSYEQYF.